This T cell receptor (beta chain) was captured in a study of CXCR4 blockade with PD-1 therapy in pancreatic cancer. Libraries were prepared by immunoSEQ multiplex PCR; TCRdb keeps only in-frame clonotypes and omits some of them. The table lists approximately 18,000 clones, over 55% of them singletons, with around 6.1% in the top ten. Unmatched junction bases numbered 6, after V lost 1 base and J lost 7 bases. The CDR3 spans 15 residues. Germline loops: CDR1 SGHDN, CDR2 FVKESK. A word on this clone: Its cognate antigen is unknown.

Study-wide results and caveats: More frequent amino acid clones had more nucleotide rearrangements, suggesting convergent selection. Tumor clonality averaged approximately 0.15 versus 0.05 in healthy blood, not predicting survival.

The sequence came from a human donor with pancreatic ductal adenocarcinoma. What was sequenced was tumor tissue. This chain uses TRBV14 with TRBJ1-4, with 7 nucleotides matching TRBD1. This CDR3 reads CASSQGTGTAEKLFF. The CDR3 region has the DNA TGTGCCAGCAGCCAAGGAACCGGGACAGCTGAAAAACTGTTTTTT.